Listed here is a single T cell receptor (beta chain). Sequencing was performed with immunoSEQ multiplex PCR; in TCRdb, only in-frame clones are kept and a portion is missing. The sample consists of 70,000 to 90,000 clones, 60% to 85% of them appearing once. This specimen comes from a study of blood T cell repertoires in COVID-19. V lost 6 bases to trimming and J lost 2 bases, with 14 bases between them. CDR1 and CDR2 from the germline V gene are SEHNR and FQNEAQ (reference sequence). The CDR3 runs to 14 residues. Sample: peripheral blood. This clonotype was obtained from a human donor in a cohort sampled during active COVID-19. The chain uses TRBV7-9 and TRBJ2-7, with D possibly matching TRBD1 (6 bases). This CDR3 is CASRGLQGPYEQYF. The CDR3 DNA follows: TGTGCCAGCAGGGGCCTACAGGGACCCTACGAGCAGTACTTC. Full variable domain (outside the CDR3, taken from reference TRBV7-9 and TRBJ2-7): DTGVSQNPRHKITKRGQNVTFRCDPISEHNRLYWYRQTLGQGPEFLTYFQNEAQLEKSRLLSDRFSAERPKGSFSTLEIQRTEQGDSAMYLCASRGLQGPYEQYFGPGTRLTVT.